These T cell receptor beta chains were read from a single sample in a study of shared clonotypes between healthy human individuals. Produced via immunoSEQ multiplex PCR; TCRdb's table is partial and in-frame only. The sample has millions of clones; about 93% are singletons. Sequencing used naive CD8+ T cells from PBMCs. The receptor set was obtained from a man between 18 and 35 years old in good health. Some clones in this sample may be carry-over from other donors' samples. CDR3s include the opening cysteine and the closing phenylalanine or tryptophan. The D gene is left open where the match is weak. Some rows have no size entry. The others give once, few or many, or a class for an expanded clone.

j_gene: TRBJ2-7
v_gene: TRBV29-1
abundance: NA
d_gene: NA
CDR3nt: TGCAGCGCCGTGACTACAGAATACGAGCAGTACTTC
CDR3aa: CSAVTTEYEQYF

j_gene: TRBJ1-2
v_gene: TRBV9
abundance: NA
d_gene: NA
CDR3nt: TGTGCCAGCAAATCCGACAGAAACTATGGCTACACCTTC
CDR3aa: CASKSDRNYGYTF

j_gene: TRBJ1-6
v_gene: TRBV11-1
abundance: NA
d_gene: NA
CDR3nt: TGTGCCAGCAGCTTCTCCGGTTCACCCCTCCACTTT
CDR3aa: CASSFSGSPLHF

j_gene: TRBJ2-3
v_gene: TRBV6-5
abundance: NA
d_gene: TRBD2
CDR3nt: TGTGCCAGCAGTTACCTTCCAGCGGGGTTGAAAGATACGCAGTATTTT
CDR3aa: CASSYLPAGLKDTQYF

j_gene: TRBJ2-1
v_gene: TRBV5-1
abundance: NA
d_gene: NA
CDR3nt: TGCGCCAGCAGCTACGGAACTTCCTACAATGAGCAGTTCTTC
CDR3aa: CASSYGTSYNEQFF

j_gene: TRBJ1-1
v_gene: TRBV18
abundance: NA
d_gene: NA
CDR3nt: TGTGCCAGCTCACGAAAAAGCCGGGACACCTCCTTTTGGAACACTGAAGCTTTCTTT
CDR3aa: CASSRKSRDTSFWNTEAFF

j_gene: TRBJ2-7
v_gene: TRBV5-1
abundance: NA
d_gene: TRBD1
CDR3nt: TGCGCCAGCAGCCTTGACAGGGGGCCATCCTACGAGCAGTACTTC
CDR3aa: CASSLDRGPSYEQYF

j_gene: TRBJ2-1
v_gene: TRBV7-9
abundance: once
d_gene: TRBD2
CDR3nt: TGTGCCAGCAGCTTAACTAGCGGGGCGTACAATGAGCAGTTCTTC
CDR3aa: CASSLTSGAYNEQFF

j_gene: TRBJ2-2
v_gene: TRBV28
abundance: NA
d_gene: NA
CDR3nt: TGTGCCAGCAGTTCCCCCCCAGGCGGGGAGCTGTTTTTT
CDR3aa: CASSSPPGGELFF

j_gene: TRBJ2-1
v_gene: TRBV7-8
abundance: NA
d_gene: TRBD2
CDR3nt: TGTGCCAGCAGCCGAAACCCTAGCGGGAGCTCCTACAATGAGCAGTTCTTC
CDR3aa: CASSRNPSGSSYNEQFF

j_gene: TRBJ2-2
v_gene: TRBV2
abundance: NA
d_gene: TRBD2
CDR3nt: TGTGCCAGCACGGACCCGGGACTAGCGGACACAACCTACACCGGGGAGCTGTTTTTT
CDR3aa: CASTDPGLADTTYTGELFF

j_gene: TRBJ2-2
v_gene: TRBV6-5
abundance: NA
d_gene: NA
CDR3nt: TGTGCCAGCAGTTACTCTGATAGTACGACCGGGGAGCTGTTTTTT
CDR3aa: CASSYSDSTTGELFF

j_gene: TRBJ1-4
v_gene: TRBV27
abundance: NA
d_gene: NA
CDR3nt: TGTGCCAGCACTTCAGCAACAGGGCTCCTTAATGAAAAACTGTTTTTT
CDR3aa: CASTSATGLLNEKLFF

j_gene: TRBJ1-5
v_gene: TRBV19
abundance: NA
d_gene: TRBD1
CDR3nt: TGTGCCAGTAGTATGGGGTTGACAGGGTATCAGCCCCAGCATTTT
CDR3aa: CASSMGLTGYQPQHF

j_gene: TRBJ2-5
v_gene: TRBV9
abundance: NA
d_gene: NA
CDR3nt: TGTGCCAGCAGCGTAGGAAGGGGTTATCCGGGGGAGACCCAGTACTTC
CDR3aa: CASSVGRGYPGETQYF

j_gene: TRBJ2-1
v_gene: TRBV21-1
abundance: NA
d_gene: NA
CDR3nt: TGTGCCAGCAGCAAACGTGGACTAGCCCTGTCGGATGAGCAGTTCTTC
CDR3aa: CASSKRGLALSDEQFF

j_gene: TRBJ2-5
v_gene: TRBV7-2
abundance: NA
d_gene: NA
CDR3nt: TGTGCCAGCAGGCCACCATCTTGGGAGACCCAGTACTTC
CDR3aa: CASRPPSWETQYF

j_gene: TRBJ1-2
v_gene: TRBV9
abundance: NA
d_gene: NA
CDR3nt: TGTGCCAGCAGCGTAGTGGGCCCCTCGGACTATGGCTACACCTTC
CDR3aa: CASSVVGPSDYGYTF

j_gene: TRBJ1-1
v_gene: TRBV7-8
abundance: NA
d_gene: NA
CDR3nt: TGTGCCAGCAGCTTACGTCGGATGAACACTGAAGCTTTCTTT
CDR3aa: CASSLRRMNTEAFF

j_gene: TRBJ2-5
v_gene: TRBV9
abundance: NA
d_gene: NA
CDR3nt: TGTGCCAGCAGCGTAGCTACGGCTAGCGAGACCCAGTACTTC
CDR3aa: CASSVATASETQYF

j_gene: TRBJ1-1
v_gene: TRBV27
abundance: NA
d_gene: NA
CDR3nt: TGTGCCAGCAGTTCCCCTAGATCCGGAGATACTGAAGCTTTCTTT
CDR3aa: CASSSPRSGDTEAFF

j_gene: TRBJ2-3
v_gene: TRBV7-9
abundance: NA
d_gene: NA
CDR3nt: TGTGCCAGCAGCGTACCGGGACAGCGGGGAGATACGCAGTATTTT
CDR3aa: CASSVPGQRGDTQYF

j_gene: TRBJ2-1
v_gene: TRBV6-1
abundance: NA
d_gene: NA
CDR3nt: TGTGCCACCAGTTGGAGGGTAATGACAAATGAGCAGTTCTTC
CDR3aa: CATSWRVMTNEQFF

j_gene: TRBJ2-3
v_gene: TRBV25-1
abundance: NA
d_gene: TRBD1
CDR3nt: TGTGCCAGCACAGGGACAGGGACGCAGTATTTT
CDR3aa: CASTGTGTQYF

j_gene: TRBJ2-7
v_gene: TRBV28
abundance: NA
d_gene: TRBD2
CDR3nt: TGTGCCAGCAGGGGCGATAGGGAGCGGGACTCCTACGAGCAGTACTTC
CDR3aa: CASRGDRERDSYEQYF

j_gene: TRBJ2-1
v_gene: TRBV10-1
abundance: NA
d_gene: TRBD2
CDR3nt: TGCGCCAGCAGAGGGACTAGCTTCGGTGAGCAGTTCTTC
CDR3aa: CASRGTSFGEQFF

j_gene: TRBJ2-2
v_gene: TRBV27
abundance: NA
d_gene: TRBD2
CDR3nt: TGTGCCAGCAGTCCCCAGGGACTAGCGACGAACACCGGGGAGCTGTTTTTT
CDR3aa: CASSPQGLATNTGELFF

j_gene: TRBJ2-5
v_gene: TRBV4-1
abundance: NA
d_gene: TRBD2
CDR3nt: TGCGCCAGCAGCCCAATGGGACTAGCGGGAGAGACCCAGTACTTC
CDR3aa: CASSPMGLAGETQYF

j_gene: TRBJ2-2
v_gene: TRBV5-1
abundance: NA
d_gene: NA
CDR3nt: TGCGCCAGCAGCTTGAAGGCCGGGGAGCTGTTTTTT
CDR3aa: CASSLKAGELFF

j_gene: TRBJ2-1
v_gene: TRBV27
abundance: NA
d_gene: NA
CDR3nt: TGTGCCAGCAGTTCCCAATTATCGGTTAGTGAGCAGTTCTTC
CDR3aa: CASSSQLSVSEQFF

j_gene: TRBJ1-3
v_gene: TRBV7-9
abundance: NA
d_gene: NA
CDR3nt: TGCGCCAGCAGCCCGGGGCCCCGCGGCTCTGGAAACACCATATATTTT
CDR3aa: CASSPGPRGSGNTIYF

j_gene: TRBJ2-7
v_gene: TRBV14
abundance: NA
d_gene: TRBD1
CDR3nt: TGTGCCAGCAGCCACCCCTCAACAGGGGGAGTTTCCTACGAGCAGTACTTC
CDR3aa: CASSHPSTGGVSYEQYF

j_gene: TRBJ2-1
v_gene: TRBV7-9
abundance: NA
d_gene: NA
CDR3nt: TGTGCCAGCAGCCAGACAGAGAGCTCCTACAATGAGCAGTTCTTC
CDR3aa: CASSQTESSYNEQFF

j_gene: TRBJ1-3
v_gene: TRBV27
abundance: NA
d_gene: NA
CDR3nt: TGTGCCAGCAGTCCCCGGACGGCTCCTGGGGGCACCATATATTTT
CDR3aa: CASSPRTAPGGTIYF

j_gene: TRBJ2-7
v_gene: TRBV7-9
abundance: NA
d_gene: NA
CDR3nt: TGTGCCAGCAGGTCCGGGACGCAGTACGAGCAGTACTTC
CDR3aa: CASRSGTQYEQYF

j_gene: TRBJ1-1
v_gene: TRBV2
abundance: NA
d_gene: TRBD1
CDR3nt: TGTGCCAGTGAGGGGGCGAACACTGAAGCTTTCTTT
CDR3aa: CASEGANTEAFF